This T cell receptor (beta chain) was retrieved from a study of blood T cell repertoires in COVID-19. TCRdb's table, derived via immunoSEQ multiplex PCR, lists solely in-frame clones and lacks some. The table shows more than 70,000 clones, with around four fifths occurring only once. Trimming pared 6 bases from V and 8 bases from J, leaving 10 bases between. CDR3 size: 11 residues. Germline-derived CDR1 and CDR2 are GTSNPN and SVGIG (reference sequence). The sample consisted of peripheral blood. The genes are TRBV30 and TRBJ1-4, with no clear D. The sequence was obtained from a human donor in a cohort sampled during active COVID-19. The CDR3 is CACYRGEKLFF. The CDR3 bases are TGTGCCTGTTACCGAGGCGAAAAACTGTTTTTT.